These 14 T cell receptor beta chains were sequenced from one sample in a study of cytomegalovirus exposure and HLA in healthy donors (dated by TCRdb to the late 2010s). Libraries were made using the immunoSEQ multiplex PCR assay. The multiplex PCR relied on a mix of 60 forward primers for TCR Vbeta segments and 13 reverse primers for TCR Jbeta segments. The table was pulled from immuneACCESS by TCRdb, which kept in-frame rearrangements only. Such tables lose some clones; where checked, under half of the loss comes from unresolved V genes, and the rest has no known cause. For this sample there are about 140,000 clones; under 70% appear just once. The ten largest account for over 5% of the sample. The sequencing sample was made of PBMCs. The origin of the receptors is a woman aged 55 to 70 in good health and CMV-seronegative.

The gene calls are TRBV9 and TRBJ2-5; no clear D gene. The CDR3 is 13 residues long. CDR1 is SGDLS, CDR2 YYNGEE, per germline. Deletions cut 0 bases from V and 5 bases from J, with 8 bases between. CDR3 amino acids: CASSVGQRETQYF. The CDR3 region has the DNA TGTGCCAGCAGCGTAGGCCAGAGGGAGACCCAGTACTTC. Full variable domain (missing parts from reference TRBV9 and TRBJ2-5): DSGVTQTPKHLITATGQRVTLRCSPRSGDLSVYWYQQSLDQGLQFLIQYYNGEERAKGNILERFSAQQFPDLHSELNLSSLELGDSALYFCASSVGQRETQYFGPGTRLLVL.

This chain connects TRBV27 to TRBJ2-7; weak D call: TRBD2 (5 bases). This CDR3 is 15 amino acids long. V lost 4 bases, J lost 0 bases, and 13 bases lay in between. Per the germline V gene, CDR1 is MNHEY and CDR2 is SMNVEV (reference sequence). CDR3 sequence: CASSSVGERSYEQYF. The CDR3 bases are TGTGCCAGCAGTTCGGTGGGAGAGCGCTCCTACGAGCAGTACTTC.

The V call is TRBV5-8, the J call TRBJ2-1; the match to TRBD1 covers 8 bases. The germline gives CDR1 SGHTS, CDR2 YDEGEE. CDR3 length equals 17 residues. The ends lost 4 bases at V and 8 bases at J; junction bases unmatched: 17. In DNA form, the CDR3 reads TGTGCCAGCAGCGCCGGACAGGGAAATTCGCGTTCCGATGAGCAGTTCTTC. Residues: CASSAGQGNSRSDEQFF.

This clone was seen just once. The rearrangement joins TRBV6-1 to TRBJ1-5; 9 positions agree with TRBD1. The CDR3 extends over 15 amino acids. The V gene's germline CDR1 is MNHNS and CDR2 SASEGT. Trimming took 4 bases from V and 3 from J; bases not matched to a gene: 4. The CDR3 protein is CASSGTGDANQPQHF. The CDR3 nucleotides read TGTGCCAGCAGTGGGACAGGGGATGCCAATCAGCCCCAGCATTTT.

This clone was counted between two and nine times. The chain's CDR3 is CASSEGDGTYEQYF. In DNA, the CDR3 is TGTGCCAGCAGTGAGGGCGACGGGACCTACGAGCAGTACTTC. This chain joins TRBV9 and TRBJ2-7; D might be TRBD2 (5 bases). The CDR3 runs 14 residues. Trimming took off 5 bases at V and 2 bases at J, with 14 bases between the two ends. Per germline, CDR1 SGDLS and CDR2 YYNGEE.

This sequence joins TRBV2 and TRBJ1-2, with TRBD1 matching over 7 bases. The trim removed 7 bases at V and 1 base at J, leaving 6 bases unmatched. The CDR3 has 14 residues. Germline-derived CDR1 and CDR2 are SNHLY and FYNNEI. For the CDR3, the DNA is TGTGCCAGCAACGCAGGGGGAGATAACTATGGCTACACCTTC. Amino acid sequence: CASNAGGDNYGYTF.

The J gene is TRBJ1-2, the V gene TRBV2; 10 bases are shared with TRBD1. The CDR3 loop spans 15 amino acids. CDR1 SNHLY and CDR2 FYNNEI come from the germline V gene. The ends lost 6 bases at V and 8 bases at J; junction bases unmatched: 12. The CDR3 spells CASRERPGTGDGYTF. In DNA form, the CDR3 reads TGTGCCAGCAGGGAACGTCCCGGGACAGGGGACGGCTACACCTTC.

The rearrangement uses TRBV29-1 and TRBJ2-2; D ambiguous. Germline V gene data show CDR1 as SQVTM and CDR2 as ANQGSEA. With 4 bases removed from V and 0 bases from J, the gap between germline ends came to 9 bases. The CDR3 extends over 14 amino acids. The CDR3 spells CSVALTANTGELFF. CDR3 sequence (DNA): TGCAGCGTTGCCCTCACTGCGAACACCGGGGAGCTGTTTTTT.

This chain uses TRBV28 with TRBJ2-5; the D is unclear. Germline loops: CDR1 MDHEN, CDR2 SYDVKM. Trimming shortened V by 6 bases and J by 1 base, and 6 bases separated the two germline ends. The CDR3 spans 12 residues. CDR3 in DNA: TGTGCCAGCAGGGGCACCCAAGAGACCCAGTACTTC. This codes for CASRGTQETQYF. The variable domain in full, completed from reference TRBV28 and TRBJ2-5, reads DVKVTQSSRYLVKRTGEKVFLECVQDMDHENMFWYRQDPGLGLRLIYFSYDVKMKEKGDIPEGYSVSREKKERFSLILESASTNQTSMYLCASRGTQETQYFGPGTRLLVL.

This chain joins TRBV11-3 and TRBJ2-2, with 13 bases fitting TRBD2. The germline gives CDR1 SGHNT, CDR2 YENEEA. Trimming took 4 bases from V and 7 from J; bases not matched to a gene: 3. This CDR3 comprises 15 residues. DNA of the CDR3: TGTGCCAGCAGCTCCGGGACTAGCGGGAACGGGGAGCTGTTTTTT. This codes for CASSSGTSGNGELFF.

This clone was seen once. The junction departs from the called germline gene at one end, perhaps through a read error. The chain has TRBV7-7 and TRBJ2-3; TRBD1 is a possible D gene (5 bases). The CDR3 spans 14 residues. CDR1 and CDR2 from the germline V gene are SSHAT and FNYEAQ (reference sequence). Here the CDR3 DNA reads TGTGCTAGCAGCTTAGACAGCCCTCCAGATACGCAGTATTTT. Protein sequence: CASSLDSPPDTQYF.

This chain joins TRBV2 and TRBJ2-1; D is unresolved. The germline CDR1 and CDR2 sequences are SNHLY and FYNNEI. V lost 4 bases, J lost 5 bases, and 15 bases lay in between. This CDR3 spans 15 amino acids. In DNA, the CDR3 is TGTGCCAGCAGTGGGATGCCTCGGGTCGACAATGAGCAGTTCTTC. Its translation is CASSGMPRVDNEQFF.

This clone showed up just a few times. This chain links TRBV19 with TRBJ2-3; D uncertain. Germline CDR1 is LNHDA and CDR2 is SQIVND (reference sequence). The CDR3 length is 16 residues. The V end lost 6 bases, the J end lost 1 base, and 17 bases lay between the germline ends. CDR3 sequence reads: CASSTRKRVRTDTQYF. DNA of the CDR3: TGTGCCAGTAGCACCCGGAAACGGGTACGCACAGATACGCAGTATTTT.

The genes are TRBV7-2 and TRBJ1-2; 7 bases map to TRBD1. CDR3 size: 13 residues. The germline CDR1 and CDR2 sequences are SGHTA and FQGNSA. After removal of 5 bases from V and 8 bases from J, the junction contained 8 bases not matched to a gene. CDR3 sequence (DNA): TGTGCCAGCAGCCTCGACAGGGCTGGCGGCTACACCTTC. Residues: CASSLDRAGGYTF.